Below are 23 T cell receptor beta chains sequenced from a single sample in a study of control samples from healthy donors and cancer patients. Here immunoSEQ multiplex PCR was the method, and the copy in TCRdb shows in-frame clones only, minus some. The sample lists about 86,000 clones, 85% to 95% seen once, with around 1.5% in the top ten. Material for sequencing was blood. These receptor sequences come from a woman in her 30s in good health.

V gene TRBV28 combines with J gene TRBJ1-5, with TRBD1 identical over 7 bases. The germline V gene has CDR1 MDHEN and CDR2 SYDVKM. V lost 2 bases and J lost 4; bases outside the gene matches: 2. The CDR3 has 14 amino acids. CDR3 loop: CASSLGQDNQPQHF. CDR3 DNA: TGTGCCAGCAGTTTAGGACAGGATAATCAGCCCCAGCATTTT.

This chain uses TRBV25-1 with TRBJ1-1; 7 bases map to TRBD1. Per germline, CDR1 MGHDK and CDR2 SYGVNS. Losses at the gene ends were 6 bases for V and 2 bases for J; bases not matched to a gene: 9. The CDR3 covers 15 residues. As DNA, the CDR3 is TGTGCCAGCAGCCATACAAACAGGGGCAACACTGAAGCTTTCTTT. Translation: CASSHTNRGNTEAFF.

Here the CDR3 reads CASSYMSSGNTIYF. CDR3 bases: TGTGCCAGCAGTTACATGAGCTCTGGAAACACCATATATTTT. The rearrangement joins TRBV6-5 to TRBJ1-3; D ambiguous. V dropped 2 bases and J dropped 0 bases, with 5 bases sitting between them. Per the germline V gene, CDR1 is MNHEY and CDR2 is SVGAGI. The CDR3 covers 14 residues.

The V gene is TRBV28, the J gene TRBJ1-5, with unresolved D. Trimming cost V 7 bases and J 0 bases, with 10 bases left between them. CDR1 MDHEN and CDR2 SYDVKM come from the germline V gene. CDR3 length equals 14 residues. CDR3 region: CASNKHYSNQPQHF. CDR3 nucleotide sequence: TGTGCCAGCAACAAGCACTATAGCAATCAGCCCCAGCATTTT.

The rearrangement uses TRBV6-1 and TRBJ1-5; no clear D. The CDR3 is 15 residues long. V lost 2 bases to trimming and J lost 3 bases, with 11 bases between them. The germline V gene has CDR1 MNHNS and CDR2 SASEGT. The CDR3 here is CASSENAGSNQPQHF. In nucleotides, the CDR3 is TGTGCCAGCAGTGAAAACGCAGGATCCAATCAGCCCCAGCATTTT.

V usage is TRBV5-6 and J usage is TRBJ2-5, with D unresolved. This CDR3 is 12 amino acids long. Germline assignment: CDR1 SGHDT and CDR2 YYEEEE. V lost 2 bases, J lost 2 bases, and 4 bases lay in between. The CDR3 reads CASSFSQETQYF. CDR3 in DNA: TGTGCCAGCAGCTTCTCTCAAGAGACCCAGTACTTC.

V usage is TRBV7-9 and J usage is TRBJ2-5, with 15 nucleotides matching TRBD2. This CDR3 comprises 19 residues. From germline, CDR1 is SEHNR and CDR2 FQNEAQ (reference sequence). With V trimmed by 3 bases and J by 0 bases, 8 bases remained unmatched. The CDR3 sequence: CASSLGTSGGKRYQETQYF. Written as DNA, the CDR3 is TGTGCCAGCAGCTTGGGGACTAGCGGGGGGAAAAGGTACCAAGAGACCCAGTACTTC.

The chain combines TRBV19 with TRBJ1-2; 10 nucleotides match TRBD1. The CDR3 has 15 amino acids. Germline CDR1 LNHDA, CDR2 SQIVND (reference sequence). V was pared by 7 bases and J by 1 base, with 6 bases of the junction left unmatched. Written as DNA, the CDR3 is TGTGCCAGTATCTCGGGACAGGGGATTAACTATGGCTACACCTTC. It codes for CASISGQGINYGYTF. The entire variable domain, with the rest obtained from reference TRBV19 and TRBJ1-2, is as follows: DGGITQSPKYLFRKEGQNVTLSCEQNLNHDAMYWYRQDPGQGLRLIYYSQIVNDFQKGDIAEGYSVSREKKESFPLTVTSAQKNPTAFYLCASISGQGINYGYTFGSGTRLTVV.

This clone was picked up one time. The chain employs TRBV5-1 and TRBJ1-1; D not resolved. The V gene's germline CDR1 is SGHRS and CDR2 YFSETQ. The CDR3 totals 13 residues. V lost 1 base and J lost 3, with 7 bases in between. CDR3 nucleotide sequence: TGCGCCAGCAGCTTGTTTGGGGACACTGAAGCTTTCTTT. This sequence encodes CASSLFGDTEAFF.

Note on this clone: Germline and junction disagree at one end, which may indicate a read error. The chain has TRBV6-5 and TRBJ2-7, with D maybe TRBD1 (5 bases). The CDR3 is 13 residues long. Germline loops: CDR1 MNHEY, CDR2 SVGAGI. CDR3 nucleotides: TGTGCCAGCAGTGACTCCCCCAGGGACGAGCAGTACTTC. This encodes CASSDSPRDEQYF.

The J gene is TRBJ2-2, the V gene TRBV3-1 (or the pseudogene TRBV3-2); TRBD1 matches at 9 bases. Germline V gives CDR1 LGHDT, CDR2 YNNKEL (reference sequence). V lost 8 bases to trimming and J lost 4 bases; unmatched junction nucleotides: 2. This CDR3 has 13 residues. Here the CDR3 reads CASRQGGTGELFF. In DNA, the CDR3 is TGTGCCAGCCGACAGGGGGGCACCGGGGAGCTGTTTTTT.

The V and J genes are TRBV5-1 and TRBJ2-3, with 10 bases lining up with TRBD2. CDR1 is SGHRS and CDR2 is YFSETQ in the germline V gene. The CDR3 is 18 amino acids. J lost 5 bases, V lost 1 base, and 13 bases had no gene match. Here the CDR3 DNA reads TGCGCCAGCAGCTTGCGGGGGGCCGCCGGGACTAGCGTAGATACGCAGTATTTT. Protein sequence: CASSLRGAAGTSVDTQYF.

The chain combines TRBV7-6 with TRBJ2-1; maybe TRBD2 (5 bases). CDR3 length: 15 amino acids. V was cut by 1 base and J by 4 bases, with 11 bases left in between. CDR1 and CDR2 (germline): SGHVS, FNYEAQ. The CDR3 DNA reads TGTGCCAGCAGCTTAGAAGCGGACGGTTACAATGAGCAGTTCTTC. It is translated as CASSLEADGYNEQFF.

The DNA of the CDR3 is TGCAGCGTTGGTCGAGGGTTCTATGGCTACACCTTC. It is translated as CSVGRGFYGYTF. This chain uses TRBV29-1 with TRBJ1-2, with D hard to call. The length of the CDR3 is 12 residues. CDR1 and CDR2 from the germline V gene are SQVTM and ANQGSEA. Trimming cost V 4 bases and J 4 bases, with 10 bases left between them. Using reference TRBV29-1 and TRBJ1-2 for the parts outside the CDR3, the full variable domain is SAVISQKPSRDICQRGTSLTIQCQVDSQVTMMFWYRQQPGQSLTLIATANQGSEATYESGFVIDKFPISRPNLTFSTLTVSNMSPEDSSIYLCSVGRGFYGYTFGSGTRLTVV.

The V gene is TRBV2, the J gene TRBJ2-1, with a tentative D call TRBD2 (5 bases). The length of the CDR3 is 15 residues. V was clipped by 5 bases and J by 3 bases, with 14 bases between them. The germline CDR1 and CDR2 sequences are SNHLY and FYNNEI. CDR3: CASSNTGRVYNEQFF. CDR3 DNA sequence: TGTGCCAGCAGTAATACGGGGAGAGTCTACAATGAGCAGTTCTTC.

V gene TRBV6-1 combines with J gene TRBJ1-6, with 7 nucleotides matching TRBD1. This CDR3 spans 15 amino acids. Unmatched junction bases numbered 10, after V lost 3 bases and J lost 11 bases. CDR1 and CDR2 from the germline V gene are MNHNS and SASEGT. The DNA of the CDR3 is TGTGCCAGCAGTGATTGGGGACAGAATCTTCCACCCCTCCACTTT. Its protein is CASSDWGQNLPPLHF.

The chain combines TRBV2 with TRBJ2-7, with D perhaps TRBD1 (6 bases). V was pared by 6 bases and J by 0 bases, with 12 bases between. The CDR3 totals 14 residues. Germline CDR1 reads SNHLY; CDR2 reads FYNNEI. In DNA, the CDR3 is TGTGCCAGCAGGGGGGCGGCAAGCTCCTACGAGCAGTACTTC. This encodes CASRGAASSYEQYF.

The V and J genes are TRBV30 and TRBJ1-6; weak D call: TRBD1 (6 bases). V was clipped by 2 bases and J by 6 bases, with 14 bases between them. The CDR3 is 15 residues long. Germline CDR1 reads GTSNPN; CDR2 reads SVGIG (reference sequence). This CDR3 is CAWSLSGHLNSPLHF. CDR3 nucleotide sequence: TGTGCCTGGAGTCTGTCGGGACACCTTAATTCACCCCTCCACTTT.

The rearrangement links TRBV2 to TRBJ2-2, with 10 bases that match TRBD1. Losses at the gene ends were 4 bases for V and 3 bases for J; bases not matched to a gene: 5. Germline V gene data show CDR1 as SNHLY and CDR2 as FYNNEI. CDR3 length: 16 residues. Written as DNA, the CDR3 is TGTGCCAGCAGTGGGTCGGACAGGGGGTACACCGGGGAGCTGTTTTTT. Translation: CASSGSDRGYTGELFF.

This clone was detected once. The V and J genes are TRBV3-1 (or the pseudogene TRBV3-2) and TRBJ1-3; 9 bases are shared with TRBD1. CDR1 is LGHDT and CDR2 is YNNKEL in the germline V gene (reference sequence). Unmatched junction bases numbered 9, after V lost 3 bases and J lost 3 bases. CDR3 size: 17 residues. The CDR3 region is CASSQAPQGAGGNTIYF. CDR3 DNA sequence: TGTGCCAGCAGCCAGGCCCCACAGGGGGCTGGTGGAAACACCATATATTTT.

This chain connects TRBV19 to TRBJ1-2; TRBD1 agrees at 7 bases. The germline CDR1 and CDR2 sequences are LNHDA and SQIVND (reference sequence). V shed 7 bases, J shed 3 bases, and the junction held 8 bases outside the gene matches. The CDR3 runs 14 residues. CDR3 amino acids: CASKRTGGDYGYTF. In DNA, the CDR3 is TGTGCCAGTAAGCGGACAGGAGGGGACTATGGCTACACCTTC.

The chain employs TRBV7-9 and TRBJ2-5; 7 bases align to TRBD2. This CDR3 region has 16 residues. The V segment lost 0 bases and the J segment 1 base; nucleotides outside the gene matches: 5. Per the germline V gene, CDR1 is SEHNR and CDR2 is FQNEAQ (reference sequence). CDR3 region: CASSLASGGIQETQYF. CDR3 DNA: TGTGCCAGCAGCTTAGCGTCCGGGGGGATCCAAGAGACCCAGTACTTC.

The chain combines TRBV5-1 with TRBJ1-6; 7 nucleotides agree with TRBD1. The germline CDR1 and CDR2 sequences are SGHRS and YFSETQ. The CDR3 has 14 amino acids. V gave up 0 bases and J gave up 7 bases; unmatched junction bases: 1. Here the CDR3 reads CASSLAGGNSPLHF. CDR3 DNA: TGCGCCAGCAGCTTGGCAGGGGGAAATTCACCCCTCCACTTT.